This T cell receptor beta chain was sequenced during a study of OX40 agonist ivuxolimab in advanced cancers. Findings and limits, study-wide: Also showing low normalized T-cell clonal expansion were some of the nonresponders.

The repertoire was sequenced with immunoSEQ multiplex PCR; TCRdb's copy has only in-frame clones and lacks some. The table lists about 90,000 clones, 90% of them singletons. The ends were cut back, 3 bases at V and 2 bases at J, with 2 bases in the middle. The CDR3 length is 13 residues. CDR1 is LGHNT and CDR2 is FRNRAP in the germline V gene. Comment on this clone: Its specificity is unknown.

The source of this sequence is an adult with an advanced solid tumor such as melanoma, head and neck, liver or kidney cancer. Sequencing was performed on CD4+ or CD8+ T cells sorted from blood, taken in a trial of the OX40 agonist ivuxolimab. This rearrangement joins TRBV12-5 to TRBJ2-6; D not resolved. CDR3 sequence: CASGLAGANVLTF. The CDR3 bases are TGTGCTAGTGGTTTAGCTGGGGCCAACGTCCTGACTTTC.